One sample yielded the 14 T cell receptor beta chains listed below, sequenced in a study of control samples from healthy donors and cancer patients. This table comes from immunoSEQ multiplex PCR, and its TCRdb copy is limited to in-frame clones, with some not included. This table holds roughly 68,000 clones, 75% to 85% found once. Input material: blood. These receptors all come from a man aged 55 to 70 in good health.

This sequence joins TRBV7-9 and TRBJ1-4; no reliable D call. The CDR3 is made up of 14 amino acids. CDR1 is SEHNR and CDR2 is FQNEAQ in the germline V gene (reference sequence). The V end lost 5 bases, the J end lost 5 bases, and 12 bases lay between the germline ends. CDR3 sequence reads: CASSLWEENEKLFF. CDR3 nucleotide sequence: TGTGCCAGCAGCCTGTGGGAGGAGAATGAAAAACTGTTTTTT.

The sample holds a few counts of this clone. The gene calls are TRBV28 and TRBJ2-3; D remains ambiguous. Deletions cut 5 bases from V and 6 bases from J, with 12 bases between. The length of the CDR3 is 13 residues. The germline CDR1 and CDR2 sequences are MDHEN and SYDVKM. The CDR3 coding sequence is TGTGCCAGCAGTCCCGCCGGGTTGGATACGCAGTATTTT. This encodes CASSPAGLDTQYF.

In this sample, this clone turned up many times. The chain joins TRBV5-6 to TRBJ2-7, with D possibly being TRBD2 (5 bases). The germline V and J ends were trimmed by 1 base and 1 base, with 6 bases remaining between them. This CDR3 has 13 residues. Germline V CDR1 and CDR2: SGHDT, YYEEEE. The CDR3: CASSLTGSYEQYF. The CDR3 nucleotides read TGTGCCAGCAGCTTGACGGGGTCCTACGAGCAGTACTTC.

This clone has a handful of counts. The CDR3 region is CASSILGGGYTF. The CDR3 DNA follows: TGTGCCAGCAGTATCCTCGGCGGTGGCTACACCTTC. The J gene is TRBJ1-2, the V gene TRBV28, with D hard to call. V dropped 5 bases and J dropped 7 bases, with 11 bases sitting between them. Per germline, CDR1 MDHEN and CDR2 SYDVKM. This CDR3 region has 12 residues.

The gene calls are TRBV5-1 and TRBJ1-3; D gene ambiguous. Germline V gene data show CDR1 as SGHRS and CDR2 as YFSETQ. This CDR3 is 14 amino acids long. V lost 6 bases, J lost 0 bases, and 10 bases lay in between. The CDR3 reads CASMFSGSGNTIYF. The CDR3 DNA is TGCGCCAGCATGTTCAGCGGCTCTGGAAACACCATATATTTT. Using reference TRBV5-1 and TRBJ1-3 for the parts outside the CDR3, the full variable domain is KAGVTQTPRYLIKTRGQQVTLSCSPISGHRSVSWYQQTPGQGLQFLFEYFSETQRNKGNFPGRFSGRQFSNSRSEMNVSTLELGDSALYLCASMFSGSGNTIYFGEGSWLTVV.

The chain carries TRBV18 and TRBJ2-7; possible D gene TRBD1, 6 bases. Germline V gives CDR1 KGHSH, CDR2 LQKENI. The CDR3 extends over 14 amino acids. Trimming pared 1 base from V and 4 bases from J, leaving 11 bases between. Here the CDR3 reads CASSPRTGQYEQYF. The CDR3 DNA reads as TGTGCCAGCTCACCACGAACAGGGCAGTACGAGCAGTACTTC.

This clone is labeled as medium-sized (0.01 to 0.1%). At the DNA level, this CDR3 is encoded by other sequences in the same sample as well. The chain uses TRBV6-6 and TRBJ1-1; D might be TRBD1 (5 bases). Trimming removed 5 bases at V and 1 base at J, with 11 bases between. This CDR3 has 14 amino acids. Germline-derived CDR1 and CDR2 are MNHNY and SVGAGI (reference sequence). CDR3 protein: CASSPTGGNTEAFF. Here the CDR3 DNA reads TGTGCCAGCAGTCCCACCGGGGGGAACACTGAAGCTTTCTTT.

This rearrangement joins TRBV6-1 to TRBJ1-1, with D perhaps TRBD1 (5 bases). The CDR3 covers 13 residues. Germline-derived CDR1 and CDR2 are MNHNS and SASEGT. The V end was cut by 2 bases, the J end by 6 bases, with 10 bases between. Here the CDR3 reads CASSEWGVPEAFF. The CDR3 DNA follows: TGTGCCAGCAGTGAATGGGGGGTACCTGAAGCTTTCTTT.

The rearrangement links TRBV7-2 to TRBJ2-5; TRBD2 matches at 8 bases. V lost 5 bases to trimming and J lost 2 bases; unmatched junction nucleotides: 4. The germline V gene has CDR1 SGHTA and CDR2 FQGNSA. This CDR3 has 14 amino acids. The CDR3 DNA follows: TGTGCCAGCAGCCTCGGGGGGGATCAAGAGACCCAGTACTTC. Protein sequence: CASSLGGDQETQYF. The full variable domain, completed using reference TRBV7-2 and TRBJ2-5, is GAGVSQSPSNKVTEKGKDVELRCDPISGHTALYWYRQSLGQGLEFLIYFQGNSAPDKSGLPSDRFSAERTGGSVSTLTIQRTQQEDSAVYLCASSLGGDQETQYFGPGTRLLVL.

The CDR3 loop is CASSPRAGTNTGELFF. The CDR3, as DNA: TGTGCCAGCTCACCACGGGCGGGGACGAACACCGGGGAGCTGTTTTTT. The chain joins TRBV18 to TRBJ2-2, with D possibly being TRBD2 (6 bases). Germline CDR1 and CDR2: KGHSH and LQKENI. The CDR3 runs 16 residues. Trimming cost V 1 base and J 0 bases, with 9 bases left between them.

The chain uses TRBV11-3 and TRBJ2-4, with D perhaps matching TRBD2 (6 bases). V lost 4 bases and J 4 bases, leaving 23 bases between the germline ends. CDR1 is SGHNT, CDR2 YENEEA, per germline. The length of the CDR3 is 18 residues. The CDR3 loop reads CASSSAEGLGDRKNIQYF. CDR3 coding DNA: TGTGCCAGCAGCTCGGCGGAGGGGCTGGGGGACCGAAAAAACATTCAGTACTTC.

In its sample, this clone was seen once. Written as DNA, the CDR3 is TGTGCCAGCAGCCCCCTAGGGAACAGGGGGCGGTCTGGGGCCAACGTCCTGACTTTC. Translating gives CASSPLGNRGRSGANVLTF. This chain joins TRBV3-1 (or the pseudogene TRBV3-2) and TRBJ2-6, with TRBD1 matching over 9 bases. CDR1 LGHDT and CDR2 YNNKEL come from the germline V gene (reference sequence). V was pared by 4 bases and J by 1 base, with 11 bases of the junction left unmatched. The CDR3 covers 19 residues.

The chain employs TRBV30 and TRBJ2-3; 8 bases match TRBD1. The germline V gene has CDR1 GTSNPN and CDR2 SVGIG (reference sequence). This CDR3 comprises 16 residues. J was trimmed by 6 bases and V by 3 bases; bases with no gene match: 14. The CDR3 spells CAWRAPGLRGRDTQYF. The CDR3, as DNA: TGTGCCTGGAGGGCACCGGGACTCAGGGGGCGGGATACGCAGTATTTT.

V and J are TRBV18 and TRBJ1-5; no definite D call. Germline assignment: CDR1 KGHSH and CDR2 LQKENI. The V gene lost 0 bases and the J gene lost 2 bases, with 8 bases spanning the gap. This CDR3 is 15 amino acids long. The CDR3 nucleotides are TGTGCCAGCTCACCACCGTCGGAGGGCAATCAGCCCCAGCATTTT. Translating gives CASSPPSEGNQPQHF.